The next 2 T cell receptor beta chains were all read from a single sample in a study of T cells after yellow fever vaccination. TCRdb re-derived calls from the 5' RACE reads in MiXCR, one entry per CDR3 protein. The repertoire holds some 160,000 distinct CDR3 sequences, with 7% to 10% as singletons. The specimen comprised CD8+ T cells sorted from PBMCs, sampled 45 days after the yellow fever booster vaccination. These receptors came from a man aged 18 to 35 who received the YFV17D yellow fever vaccine.

This clonotype showed up many times. The chain recombines TRBV7-2 with TRBJ2-5; maybe TRBD2 (6 bases). V was pared by 1 base and J by 4 bases, with 10 bases between. Germline V gene lookup returns CDR1 SGHTA and CDR2 FQGNSA. The CDR3 runs 14 residues. CDR3 sequence: CASSLERTIETQYF. CDR3 in DNA: TGTGCCAGCAGCTTAGAGAGGACTATAGAGACCCAGTACTTC.

This clonotype has at least ten counts. V gene TRBV6-6 combines with J gene TRBJ2-1; D is uncertain. Trimming removed 0 bases at V and 10 bases at J, with 4 bases between. Per germline, CDR1 MNHNY and CDR2 SVGAGI (reference sequence). The CDR3 sequence is 11 residues long. This chain's CDR3 is CASSYSSEQFF. DNA for the CDR3: TGTGCCAGCAGTTACTCGTCGGAGCAGTTCTTC.